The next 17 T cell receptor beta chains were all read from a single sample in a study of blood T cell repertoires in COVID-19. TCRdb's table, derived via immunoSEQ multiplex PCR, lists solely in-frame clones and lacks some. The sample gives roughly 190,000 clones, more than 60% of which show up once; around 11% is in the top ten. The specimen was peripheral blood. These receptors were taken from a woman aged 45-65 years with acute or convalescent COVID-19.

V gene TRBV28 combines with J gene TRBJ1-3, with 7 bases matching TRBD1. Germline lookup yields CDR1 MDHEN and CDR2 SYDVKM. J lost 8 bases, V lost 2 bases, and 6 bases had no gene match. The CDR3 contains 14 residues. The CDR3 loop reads CASSLTGVGYTIYF. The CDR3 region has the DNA TGTGCCAGCAGTTTAACAGGGGTAGGGTACACCATATATTTT.

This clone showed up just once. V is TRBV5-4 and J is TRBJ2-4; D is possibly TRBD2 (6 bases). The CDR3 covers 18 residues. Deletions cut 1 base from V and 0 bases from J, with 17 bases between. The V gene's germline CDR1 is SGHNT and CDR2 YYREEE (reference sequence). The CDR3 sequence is CASSLMGGGALAKNIQYF. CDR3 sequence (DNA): TGTGCCAGCAGCTTGATGGGTGGCGGGGCCTTAGCCAAAAACATTCAGTACTTC.

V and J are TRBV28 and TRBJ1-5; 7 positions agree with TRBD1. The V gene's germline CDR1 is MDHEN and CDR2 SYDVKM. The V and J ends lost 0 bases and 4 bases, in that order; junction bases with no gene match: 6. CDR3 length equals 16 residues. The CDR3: CASSLWGQSRNQPQHF. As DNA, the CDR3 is TGTGCCAGCAGTTTATGGGGACAGTCCAGAAATCAGCCCCAGCATTTT.

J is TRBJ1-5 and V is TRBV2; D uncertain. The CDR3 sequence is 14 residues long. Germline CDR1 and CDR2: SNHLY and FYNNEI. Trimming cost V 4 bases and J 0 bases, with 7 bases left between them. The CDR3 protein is CASSVGLSNQPQHF. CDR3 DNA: TGTGCCAGCAGTGTAGGACTTAGCAATCAGCCCCAGCATTTT.

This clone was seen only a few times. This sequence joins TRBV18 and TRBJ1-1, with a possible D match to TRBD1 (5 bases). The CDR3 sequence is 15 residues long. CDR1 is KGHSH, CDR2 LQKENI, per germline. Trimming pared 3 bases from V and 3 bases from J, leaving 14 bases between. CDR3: CASSPKQVGDTEAFF. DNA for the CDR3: TGTGCCAGCTCACCGAAACAGGTCGGAGACACTGAAGCTTTCTTT.

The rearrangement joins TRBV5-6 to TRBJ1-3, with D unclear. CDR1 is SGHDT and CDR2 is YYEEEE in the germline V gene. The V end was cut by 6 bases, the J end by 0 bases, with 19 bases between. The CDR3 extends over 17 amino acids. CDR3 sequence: CASTSSTRTSSGNTIYF. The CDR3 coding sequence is TGTGCCAGCACCTCCTCCACACGTACAAGCTCTGGAAACACCATATATTTT.

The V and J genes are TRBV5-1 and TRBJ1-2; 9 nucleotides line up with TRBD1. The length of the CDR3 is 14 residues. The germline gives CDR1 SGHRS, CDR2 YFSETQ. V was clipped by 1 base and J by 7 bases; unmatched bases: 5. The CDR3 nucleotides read TGCGCCAGCAGCTTGAAGACAGGGGGTGGTGGCTACACCTTC. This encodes CASSLKTGGGGYTF.

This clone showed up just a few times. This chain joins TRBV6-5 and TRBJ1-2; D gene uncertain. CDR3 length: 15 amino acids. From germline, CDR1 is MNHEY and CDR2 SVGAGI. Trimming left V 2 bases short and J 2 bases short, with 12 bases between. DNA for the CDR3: TGTGCCAGCAGTTACGCGGGGATTCTCAACTATGGCTACACCTTC. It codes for CASSYAGILNYGYTF.

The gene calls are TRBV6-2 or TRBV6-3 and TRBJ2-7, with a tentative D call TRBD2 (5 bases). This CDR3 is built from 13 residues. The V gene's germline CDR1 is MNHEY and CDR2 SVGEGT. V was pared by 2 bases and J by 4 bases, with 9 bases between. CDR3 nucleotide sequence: TGTGCCAGCAGTTACCCGAGGGAGTACGAGCAGTACTTC. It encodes CASSYPREYEQYF.

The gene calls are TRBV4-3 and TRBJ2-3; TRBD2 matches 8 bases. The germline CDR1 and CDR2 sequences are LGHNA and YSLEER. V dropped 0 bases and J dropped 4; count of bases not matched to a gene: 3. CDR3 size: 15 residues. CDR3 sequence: CASSQETGGPDTQYF. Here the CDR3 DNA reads TGCGCCAGCAGCCAAGAAACGGGAGGGCCAGATACGCAGTATTTT.

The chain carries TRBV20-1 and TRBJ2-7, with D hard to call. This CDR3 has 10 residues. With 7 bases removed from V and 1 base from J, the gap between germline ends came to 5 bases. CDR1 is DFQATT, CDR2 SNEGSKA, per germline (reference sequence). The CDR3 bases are TGCAGTGTCCTGTCCTACGAGCAGTACTTC. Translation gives CSVLSYEQYF.

In DNA form, the CDR3 reads TGCAGCGTTGAGGAGGCTTTCGAGACCCAGTACTTC. Amino acids: CSVEEAFETQYF. The V call is TRBV29-1, the J call TRBJ2-5, with D maybe TRBD2 (5 bases). V lost 3 bases to trimming and J lost 5 bases, with 10 bases between them. The CDR3 consists of 12 residues. Looked up from germline, CDR1 is SQVTM and CDR2 is ANQGSEA.

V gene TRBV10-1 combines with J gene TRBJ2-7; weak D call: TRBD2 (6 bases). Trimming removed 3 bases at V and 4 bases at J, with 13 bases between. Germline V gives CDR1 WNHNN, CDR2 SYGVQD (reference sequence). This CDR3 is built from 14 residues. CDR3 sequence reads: CASSDGGVSYEQYF. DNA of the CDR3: TGCGCCAGCAGTGATGGCGGGGTCTCATACGAGCAGTACTTC.

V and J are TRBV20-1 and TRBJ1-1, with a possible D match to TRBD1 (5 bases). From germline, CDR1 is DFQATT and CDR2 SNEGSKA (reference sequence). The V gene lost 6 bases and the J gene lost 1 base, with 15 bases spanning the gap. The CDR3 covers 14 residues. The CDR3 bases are TGCAGTGCCAGTCCGGGACTTAGGAACACTGAAGCTTTCTTT. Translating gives CSASPGLRNTEAFF.

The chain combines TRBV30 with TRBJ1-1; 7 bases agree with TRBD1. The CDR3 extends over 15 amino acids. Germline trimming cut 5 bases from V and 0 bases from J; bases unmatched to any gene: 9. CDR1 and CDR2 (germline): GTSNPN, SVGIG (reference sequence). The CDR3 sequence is CAWDERGTVNTEAFF. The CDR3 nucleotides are TGTGCCTGGGACGAAAGGGGGACAGTGAACACTGAAGCTTTCTTT.

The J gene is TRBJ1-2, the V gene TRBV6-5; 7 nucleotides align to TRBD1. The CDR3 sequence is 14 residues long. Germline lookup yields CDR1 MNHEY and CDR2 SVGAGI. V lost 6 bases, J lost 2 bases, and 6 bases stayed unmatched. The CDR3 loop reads CASRPTGVNYGYTF. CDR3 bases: TGTGCCAGCAGGCCCACAGGGGTCAACTATGGCTACACCTTC.

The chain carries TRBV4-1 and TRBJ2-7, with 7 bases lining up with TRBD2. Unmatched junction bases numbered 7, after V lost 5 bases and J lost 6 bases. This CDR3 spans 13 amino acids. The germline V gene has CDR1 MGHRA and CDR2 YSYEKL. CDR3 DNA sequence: TGCGCCAGCAGCTTTATGGGAGGGACCGAGCAGTACTTC. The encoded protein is CASSFMGGTEQYF.